A selection of T cell receptor beta chains follows, all from one sample in a study of CD8 T cells in ankylosing spondylitis. TCRdb analysed the 5' RACE reads with MiXCR anew, one entry per CDR3 protein. The table shows approximately 150,000 distinct CDR3 sequences, with about 32% occurring only once. The specimen was synovial fluid, either unsorted or a sorted T cell fraction (not recorded which). The receptor set was obtained from a male donor with ankylosing spondylitis. CDR3s include the opening cysteine and the closing phenylalanine or tryptophan. Fields, in order: CDR3 length, D gene, clone size, J gene, V gene, CDR3 DNA, CDR3 protein. D genes are given only for firm matches. Where a row states a size, it is once, few, many or the class of an expanded clone; other rows omit it.

15 | TRBD2 | - | TRBJ2-7 | TRBV20-1 | TGCAGTGCCCAACTTCCGGGACTAGGGGCCCACGAGCAGTACTTC | CSAQLPGLGAHEQYF
15 | TRBD1 | few | TRBJ2-1 | TRBV28 | TGTGCCAGCAGTTTAAGACAGGGGAAATACAATGAGCAGTTCTTC | CASSLRQGKYNEQFF
15 | TRBD2 | - | TRBJ2-1 | TRBV7-2 | TGTGCCAGCACCTTAGCGGGAGGGGTCTACAATGAGCAGTTCTTC | CASTLAGGVYNEQFF
13 | TRBD1 | - | TRBJ2-7 | TRBV20-1 | TGCAGTGCTAGAGGGACAGGGGGCTACGAGCAGTACTTC | CSARGTGGYEQYF
15 | - | - | TRBJ2-7 | TRBV18 | TGTGCCAGCTCCGCGGGGTCGGACGGCTCCTACGAGCAGTACTTC | CASSAGSDGSYEQYF
14 | - | - | TRBJ1-5 | TRBV2 | TGTGCCAGCAGTGCAGACGGGGGCAATCAGCCCCAGCATTTT | CASSADGGNQPQHF
16 | TRBD2 | - | TRBJ2-7 | TRBV7-2 | TGTGCCAGCAGCTTAGACGGGAGGGCCCTCTCCTACGAGCAGTACTTC | CASSLDGRALSYEQYF
14 | - | many | TRBJ1-1 | TRBV20-1 | TGCAGTGTAACGAGGGGGATCCAGAACACTGAAGCTTTCTTT | CSVTRGIQNTEAFF
13 | - | - | TRBJ2-1 | TRBV3-1 | TGTGCCAGCAGCCCCTCGGGGCAGAATGAGCAGTTCTTC | CASSPSGQNEQFF
14 | - | - | TRBJ1-1 | TRBV6-2/TRBV6-3 | TGTGCCAGCAGTTACTTCCGCTACGGGTCTGAAGCTTTCTTT | CASSYFRYGSEAFF
15 | - | - | TRBJ1-5 | TRBV5-1 | TGCGCCAGCAGCTTGGTGCCGGACGACAATCAGCCCCAGCATTTT | CASSLVPDDNQPQHF
17 | - | few | TRBJ2-6 | TRBV21-1 | TGTGCCAGCATCCTTGGACAGACCAACTCTGGGGCCAACGTCCTGACTTTC | CASILGQTNSGANVLTF
14 | - | - | TRBJ2-5 | TRBV3-1 | TGTGCCAGCAGCCAGGCAAAGCGGGAAGAGACCCAGTACTTC | CASSQAKREETQYF
14 | - | - | TRBJ2-1 | TRBV3-1 | TGTGCCAGCACGGGGTCTCTTTCCTACAATGAGCAGTTCTTC | CASTGSLSYNEQFF
15 | TRBD2 | few | TRBJ2-7 | TRBV4-1 | TGCGCCAGCAGCCAAGTCTCCGGGGGGGCTGGGGAGCAGTACTTC | CASSQVSGGAGEQYF
12 | - | - | TRBJ2-5 | TRBV20-1 | TGCAGTGCTAGAAGTTGGGAAGAGACCCAGTACTTC | CSARSWEETQYF
14 | TRBD2 | few | TRBJ2-3 | TRBV28 | TGTGCCAGCAGCCCGGGGGGGGGCACAGATACGCAGTATTTT | CASSPGGGTDTQYF
15 | - | - | TRBJ1-6 | TRBV7-9 | TGTGCCAGCAGCTTAGAGATCCTTGGTGGTTCACCCCTCCACTTT | CASSLEILGGSPLHF
11 | TRBD2 | - | TRBJ2-7 | TRBV30 | TGTGCCTGGAGTGGGGGGGGCGAGCAGTACTTC | CAWSGGGEQYF
14 | - | few | TRBJ1-1 | TRBV28 | TGTGCCAGCAGAGAGGGGTTGTCGAACACTGAAGCTTTCTTT | CASREGLSNTEAFF
17 | - | - | TRBJ1-1 | TRBV20-1 | TGCAGTGCTGGCCCCGCGGGGTATGAACAGCTGAGCACTGAAGCTTTCTTT | CSAGPAGYEQLSTEAFF
14 | TRBD1 | - | TRBJ2-7 | TRBV18 | TGTGCCAGCTCACCGTCCGGGACAGGATACGAGCAGTACTTC | CASSPSGTGYEQYF
14 | TRBD1 | many | TRBJ2-7 | TRBV20-1 | TGCAGTGCCCAACGGGGACAGGGGCTCTACGAGCAGTACTTC | CSAQRGQGLYEQYF
14 | - | - | TRBJ2-1 | TRBV6-1 | TGTGCCAGCAGTGGGGGCGGTTTCTACAATGAGCAGTTCTTC | CASSGGGFYNEQFF
13 | TRBD2 | many | TRBJ2-5 | TRBV20-1 | TGCAGTGCTCTTAGCGGGGCTCAAGAGACCCAGTACTTC | CSALSGAQETQYF
16 | - | - | TRBJ2-7 | TRBV11-2 | TGTGCCAGCAGCTTAACCCCCGGGACGGGAAACTACGAGCAGTACTTC | CASSLTPGTGNYEQYF
16 | - | many | TRBJ1-2 | TRBV5-1 | TGCGCCAGCAGCTTGAGGCTGAACGAAGACTCCTATGGCTACACCTTC | CASSLRLNEDSYGYTF
14 | - | - | TRBJ2-1 | TRBV9 | TGTGCCAGCAGCGTAGGGCGGGAAATCAATGAGCAGTTCTTC | CASSVGREINEQFF
14 | - | few | TRBJ2-3 | TRBV20-1 | TGCAGTGCTAGCCCTCTGGCGGGGGCTAATACGCAGTATTTT | CSASPLAGANTQYF
15 | TRBD2 | - | TRBJ2-7 | TRBV4-2 | TGTGCCAGCAGCCAAGATTGGACTAGCTTTTACGAGCAGTACTTC | CASSQDWTSFYEQYF
15 | - | many | TRBJ2-7 | TRBV20-1 | TGCAGTGCTAGAGATGCTCGCGGGGGCGCCTACGAGCAGTACTTC | CSARDARGGAYEQYF
13 | - | - | TRBJ1-1 | TRBV7-8 | TGTGCCAGCAGCGCCACAGGGTTGACTGAAGCTTTCTTT | CASSATGLTEAFF
14 | - | many | TRBJ2-5 | TRBV29-1 | TGCAGCGTAGGCCGGACTCATCAACAAGAGACCCAGTACTTC | CSVGRTHQQETQYF
14 | - | - | TRBJ1-2 | TRBV9 | TGTGCCAGCAGCCCCGCGAGAGAAATCTATGGCTACACCTTC | CASSPAREIYGYTF
16 | - | many | TRBJ1-5 | TRBV18 | TGTGCCAGCTCACCTTCGGGGGGCTTTAGCAATCAGCCCCAGCATTTT | CASSPSGGFSNQPQHF
16 | - | - | TRBJ2-5 | TRBV7-8 | TGTGCCAGCAGCTCCCCGAGGAGGGTACGCCAAGAGACCCAGTACTTC | CASSSPRRVRQETQYF
17 | - | few | TRBJ2-1 | TRBV5-5 | TGTGCCAGCAGCTTGGTTTTGGGGAGGGGGGCCCACAATGAGCAGTTCTTC | CASSLVLGRGAHNEQFF
15 | TRBD2 | - | TRBJ2-7 | TRBV20-1 | TGCAGTGCGATGAATCCGGGACTAGGAGGACCCGAGCAGTACTTC | CSAMNPGLGGPEQYF
16 | - | - | TRBJ2-1 | TRBV5-5 | TGTGCCAGCAGCCTTGTAGAGCGGTCCCTTTCAAATGAGCAGTTCTTC | CASSLVERSLSNEQFF
16 | - | many | TRBJ2-7 | TRBV28 | - | CASSLGMGGGNGEQYF
14 | - | medium-sized | TRBJ1-1 | TRBV3-1 | TGTGCCAGCAGGTCCCGACCCTTGAACACTGAAGCTTTCTTT | CASRSRPLNTEAFF
13 | - | - | TRBJ2-7 | TRBV7-8 | TGTGCCAGCAGCCCTGACAGCGGCTATGAGCAGTACTTC | CASSPDSGYEQYF
16 | TRBD2 | - | TRBJ2-1 | TRBV3-1 | TGTGCCAGCAGCAAACTAGCGGGAGTTTCTCAGGGTGAGCAGTTCTTC | CASSKLAGVSQGEQFF
14 | TRBD1 | few | TRBJ1-2 | TRBV24-1 | TGTGCCACCAGTGACGGGACAGGGGAGCCTGGCTACACCTTC | CATSDGTGEPGYTF
14 | TRBD1 | - | TRBJ1-1 | TRBV5-1 | TGCGCCAGCAGGGAAGGGGGCGAAAACACTGAAGCTTTCTTT | CASREGGENTEAFF
14 | TRBD1 | few | TRBJ1-1 | TRBV5-6 | TGTGCCAGCAGCTTGACAGGGGCGCCCACTGAAGCTTTCTTT | CASSLTGAPTEAFF
12 | - | - | TRBJ2-1 | TRBV12-3/TRBV12-4 | TGTGCCAGCACCTTAGCGTTAGGTGAGCAGTTCTTC | CASTLALGEQFF